Following are 22 T cell receptor beta chains from one sample sequenced in a study of response to subunit inactivated influenza vaccine. TCRdb called the RT-PCR reads again in MiXCR, with one record for every CDR3 protein. This table holds hundreds of thousands of distinct CDR3 sequences, 10% to 15% found once. This material consisted of PBMCs from blood, taken 45 days after vaccination. The source is a man aged 50 to 59 who received an inactivated influenza vaccine.

In this sample, this clonotype turned up a few times. V and J are TRBV4-3 and TRBJ1-2; a possible D gene is TRBD1 (5 bases). CDR1 and CDR2 (germline): LGHNA, YSLEER. Trimming removed 0 bases from V and 0 bases from J, with 8 bases in between. This CDR3 region has 15 residues. Here the CDR3 DNA reads TGCGCCAGCAGCCAAGATTGGGGACCTAACTATGGCTACACCTTC. Translating it yields CASSQDWGPNYGYTF.

This clonotype was counted ten times or more. This rearrangement joins TRBV6-2 or TRBV6-3 to TRBJ2-7; 10 bases are a match to TRBD1. CDR1 and CDR2 (germline): MNHEY, SVGEGT. V shed 4 bases, J shed 3 bases, and the junction held 0 bases outside the gene matches. The CDR3 has 13 residues. The CDR3 sequence: CASSWTGGYEQYF. The CDR3, as DNA: TGTGCCAGCAGTTGGACAGGGGGCTACGAGCAGTACTTC.

The gene calls are TRBV6-2 or TRBV6-3 and TRBJ1-1; 7 nucleotides line up with TRBD1. The germline CDR1 and CDR2 sequences are MNHEY and SVGEGT. The CDR3 covers 16 residues. J was trimmed by 11 bases and V by 0 bases; bases with no gene match: 15. CDR3 sequence: CASSYSRDRASVRAFF. Here the CDR3 DNA reads TGTGCCAGCAGTTACTCGAGGGACAGAGCCTCGGTCCGTGCTTTCTTT.

This chain uses TRBV7-9 with TRBJ1-2, with 8 bases identical to TRBD1. CDR1 is SEHNR and CDR2 is FQNEAQ in the germline V gene (reference sequence). The CDR3 extends over 14 amino acids. Trimming took 3 bases from V and 7 from J; bases not matched to a gene: 7. The CDR3 coding sequence is TGTGCCAGCAGCTTGCCTCGGACAGGGATTGGCTACACCTTC. Its translation: CASSLPRTGIGYTF.

This clonotype was picked up a small number of times. The chain couples TRBV7-2 to TRBJ2-1, with TRBD2 as a possible D gene (7 bases). Germline-derived CDR1 and CDR2 are SGHTA and FQGNSA. Trimming took off 1 base at V and 8 bases at J, with 15 bases between the two ends. This CDR3 has 15 residues. The DNA for the CDR3 is TGTGCCAGCAGCTTAGGGGGGGGCCCTAATCATGAGCAGTTCTTC. Amino acids: CASSLGGGPNHEQFF.

The rearrangement joins TRBV5-1 to TRBJ2-3; TRBD2 agrees at 9 bases. Germline lookup yields CDR1 SGHRS and CDR2 YFSETQ. V dropped 5 bases and J dropped 4; count of bases not matched to a gene: 8. The CDR3 contains 15 residues. The CDR3 nucleotides read TGCGCCAGCAGTAGCGGGGGCACCAAATCAGATACGCAGTATTTT. Translated: CASSSGGTKSDTQYF.

The rearrangement links TRBV20-1 to TRBJ2-7; weak D call: TRBD1 (7 bases). Germline lookup yields CDR1 DFQATT and CDR2 SNEGSKA (reference sequence). Trimming pared 6 bases from V and 2 bases from J, leaving 14 bases between. CDR3 size: 13 residues. For the CDR3, the DNA is TGCAGTGCAAACAGGGGAGGCGCCTACGAGCAGTACTTC. This codes for CSANRGGAYEQYF.

J is TRBJ1-5 and V is TRBV12-3 or TRBV12-4; 7 bases align to TRBD1. The CDR3 contains 12 residues. Trimming cost V 4 bases and J 12 bases; bases outside gene matches: 6. In DNA, the CDR3 is TGTGCCAGCAGTTCCGGGGACAGCATCCAGCATTTT. Residues: CASSSGDSIQHF.

This clonotype was counted a few times. The J gene is TRBJ1-3, the V gene TRBV6-1, with no clear D. Trimming removed 6 bases from V and 4 bases from J, with 13 bases in between. CDR1 MNHNS and CDR2 SASEGT come from the germline V gene. CDR3 length equals 14 residues. DNA for the CDR3: TGTGCCAGCAGCGACAAAAACGGGGGAAACACCATATATTTT. This gives the protein CASSDKNGGNTIYF.

V gene TRBV12-3 or TRBV12-4 combines with J gene TRBJ1-5; D is possibly TRBD1 (5 bases). Trimming took 7 bases from V and 6 from J, leaving 19 bases between them. The CDR3 runs 15 residues. The CDR3 protein is CASMAGPQVSQPQHF. In DNA form, the CDR3 reads TGTGCCAGCATGGCGGGACCACAGGTCAGTCAGCCCCAGCATTTT.

The chain uses TRBV7-2 and TRBJ2-1, with D possibly TRBD1 on 5 matching bases. CDR1 and CDR2 (germline): SGHTA, FQGNSA. Trimming cost V 10 bases and J 5 bases, with 18 bases left between them. This CDR3 has 14 residues. CDR3 DNA sequence: TGTGCCACCAAAAAAGGGGCCGCCAACAATGAGCAGTTCTTC. This translates into CATKKGAANNEQFF.

The V and J genes are TRBV28 and TRBJ1-6; D remains unclear. CDR1 MDHEN and CDR2 SYDVKM come from the germline V gene. V was cut by 4 bases and J by 11 bases, with 18 bases left in between. This CDR3 contains 15 residues. CDR3: CASSSEKRWDTPLHF. The CDR3 nucleotides read TGTGCCAGCAGTTCCGAGAAACGGTGGGATACACCCCTCCACTTT.

The chain carries TRBV5-1 and TRBJ2-7, with 11 bases aligning to TRBD1. Trimming at V came to 0 bases and at J to 4 bases, leaving 6 bases not matched to a gene. CDR3 length: 16 residues. The germline V gene has CDR1 SGHRS and CDR2 YFSETQ. The CDR3 bases are TGCGCCAGCAGCTTGGCTGGGGGACAGGGGGTTTACGAGCAGTACTTC. Translated, it gives CASSLAGGQGVYEQYF.

The chain combines TRBV6-2 or TRBV6-3 with TRBJ2-2, with D perhaps TRBD1 or TRBD2 (6 bases each). The CDR3 has 13 residues. Germline-derived CDR1 and CDR2 are MNHEY and SVGEGT. The V end was cut by 2 bases, the J end by 8 bases, with 9 bases between. The CDR3: CASSYRGPGELFF. Written as DNA, the CDR3 is TGTGCCAGCAGTTACCGGGGGCCGGGGGAGCTGTTTTTT.

In regard to this clonotype: A clone one base away is much larger, so this may be a read error. The V gene is TRBV29-1, the J gene TRBJ2-2; tentative D call: TRBD2 (6 bases). V lost 5 bases to trimming and J lost 3 bases, with 7 bases between them. CDR1 SQVTM and CDR2 ANQGSEA come from the germline V gene. The CDR3 extends over 12 amino acids. This CDR3 reads CSVREHTGELFF. The CDR3 nucleotides read TGCAGCGTTCGGGAGCACACCGGGGAGCTGTTTTTT.

This clonotype was counted a few times. The chain joins TRBV4-2 to TRBJ2-7; D may be TRBD1 (6 bases). The CDR3 runs to 13 residues. The V gene's germline CDR1 is LGHNA and CDR2 YNFKEQ. Trimming cost V 7 bases and J 3 bases, with 13 bases left between them. The CDR3, as DNA: TGTGCCAGCAAAAACAGGGATGGCTACGAGCAGTACTTC. This gives the protein CASKNRDGYEQYF.

The chain has TRBV7-2 and TRBJ2-4; 10 nucleotides line up with TRBD2. Unmatched junction bases numbered 10, after V lost 5 bases and J lost 6 bases. The CDR3 spans 16 residues. Germline CDR1 is SGHTA and CDR2 is FQGNSA. The CDR3 sequence: CASSLISSGSGNIQYF. CDR3 nucleotide sequence: TGTGCCAGCAGCCTGATTTCTAGCGGGAGTGGAAACATTCAGTACTTC.

This clonotype turned up a few times. This sequence joins TRBV11-1 and TRBJ2-1; perhaps TRBD1 as D (6 bases). V was clipped by 5 bases and J by 6 bases, with 26 bases between them. Germline-derived CDR1 and CDR2 are SGHAT and FQDESV (reference sequence). The CDR3 consists of 18 residues. The chain's CDR3 is CASSPSTGTTGRSNEQFF. CDR3 in DNA: TGTGCCAGCAGCCCCTCAACCGGGACAACGGGGAGATCCAATGAGCAGTTCTTC. Looking up the rest from reference TRBV11-1 and TRBJ2-1 gives the full variable domain: EAEVAQSPRYKITEKSQAVAFWCDPISGHATLYWYRQILGQGPELLVQFQDESVVDDSQLPKDRFSAERLKGVDSTLKIQPAELGDSAMYLCASSPSTGTTGRSNEQFFGPGTRLTVL.

V and J are TRBV20-1 and TRBJ2-1; maybe TRBD2 (6 bases). The CDR3 has 15 residues. CDR1 and CDR2 (germline): DFQATT, SNEGSKA (reference sequence). The V end lost 4 bases, the J end lost 5 bases, and 18 bases lay between the germline ends. CDR3 sequence reads: CSATRLEGTHNEQFF. The CDR3 DNA is TGCAGTGCTACCCGACTAGAGGGGACTCACAATGAGCAGTTCTTC.

This clonotype was counted between two and nine times. The rearrangement uses TRBV20-1 and TRBJ1-1; possibly TRBD1 for D (5 bases). Trimming removed 0 bases from V and 4 bases from J, with 12 bases in between. Germline V gives CDR1 DFQATT, CDR2 SNEGSKA (reference sequence). The CDR3 is 14 amino acids. The chain's CDR3 is CSARDGGFTTEAFF. The CDR3 bases are TGCAGTGCTAGAGATGGGGGGTTTACCACTGAAGCTTTCTTT.

On this clonotype: A much larger clone lies one base from this, so it may be a read error. This rearrangement joins TRBV7-2 to TRBJ2-1; 8 bases align to TRBD2. Germline CDR1 is SGHTA and CDR2 is FQGNSA. With V trimmed by 5 bases and J by 9 bases, 6 bases remained unmatched. This CDR3 spans 13 amino acids. CDR3 protein: CASSVVLAGEQFF. The CDR3, as DNA: TGTGCCAGCAGCGTAGTCCTAGCGGGTGAGCAGTTCTTC.

The chain combines TRBV20-1 with TRBJ1-2; TRBD1 agrees at 10 bases. Trimming cost V 4 bases and J 1 base; bases outside gene matches: 3. The CDR3 sequence is 14 residues long. Germline V lookup: CDR1 DFQATT, CDR2 SNEGSKA (reference sequence). The CDR3 DNA sequence: TGCAGTGCTACCCGGACAGGGGGTAACTATGGCTACACCTTC. Translated: CSATRTGGNYGYTF.